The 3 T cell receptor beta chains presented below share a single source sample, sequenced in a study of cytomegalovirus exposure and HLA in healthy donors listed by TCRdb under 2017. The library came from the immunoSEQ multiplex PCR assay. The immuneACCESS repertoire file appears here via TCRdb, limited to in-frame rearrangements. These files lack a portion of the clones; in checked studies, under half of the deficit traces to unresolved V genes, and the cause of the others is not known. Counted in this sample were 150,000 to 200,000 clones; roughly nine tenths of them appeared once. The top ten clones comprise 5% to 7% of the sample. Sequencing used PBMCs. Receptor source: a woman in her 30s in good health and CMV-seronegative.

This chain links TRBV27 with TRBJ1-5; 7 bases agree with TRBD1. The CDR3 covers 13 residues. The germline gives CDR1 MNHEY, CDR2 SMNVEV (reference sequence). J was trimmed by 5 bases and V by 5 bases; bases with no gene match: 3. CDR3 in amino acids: CASSKTGYQPQHF. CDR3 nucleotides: TGTGCCAGCAGTAAGACAGGGTATCAGCCCCAGCATTTT.

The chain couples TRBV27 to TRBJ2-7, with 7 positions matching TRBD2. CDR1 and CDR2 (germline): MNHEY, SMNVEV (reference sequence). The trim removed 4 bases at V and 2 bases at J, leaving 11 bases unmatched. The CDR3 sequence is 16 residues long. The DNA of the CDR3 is TGTGCCAGCAGTTCACTGGGAGGGGCGGGGACCTACGAGCAGTACTTC. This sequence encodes CASSSLGGAGTYEQYF.

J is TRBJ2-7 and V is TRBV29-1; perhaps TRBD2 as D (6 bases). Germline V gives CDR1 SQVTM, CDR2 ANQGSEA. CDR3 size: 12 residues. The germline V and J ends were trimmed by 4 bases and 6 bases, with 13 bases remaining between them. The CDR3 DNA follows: TGCAGCGTTGCGGATAGCGGTTCCGAGCAGTACTTC. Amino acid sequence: CSVADSGSEQYF.